This T cell receptor (beta chain) was sequenced in a study of T cell responses to AZD1222 COVID-19 vaccine. Of note for this clone: Its specificity is unknown.

The germline CDR1 and CDR2 sequences are SGHRS and YFSETQ. The CDR3 contains 14 residues. Unmatched junction bases numbered 7, after V lost 7 bases and J lost 5 bases. Study-level points and caveats: Spike-specific TCR breadth rose after two AZD1222 doses, and depth rose as well. The study identified only six AZD1222 recipients as seropositive at baseline.

This table comes from immunoSEQ multiplex PCR, and its TCRdb copy is limited to in-frame clones, with some not included. This sample has roughly 140,000 clones, with under 95% found just once. The sample consisted of peripheral blood, taken on day 0 of MenACWY control vaccination. This rearrangement joins TRBV5-1 to TRBJ2-1, with 9 bases aligning to TRBD2. The TCR was taken from an adult in good health. This CDR3 reads CASYAGGPHNEQFF. CDR3 bases: TGCGCCAGCTATGCGGGAGGGCCCCACAATGAGCAGTTCTTC.